The clone carrying this TCR beta chain was counted ten times or more. Its antigen is not identified. This CDR3 region has 11 residues. The V end was cut by 7 bases, the J end by 0 bases, with 7 bases between. Germline CDR1 reads GTSNPN; CDR2 reads SVGIG (reference sequence). The sample originates from a study of prognosis after radiotherapy for stage I lung cancer. Study-wide results and caveats: Usage of the TRBV and TRBJ genes (in patients with versus without metastases) was reportedly different.

From genomic DNA, TCR beta CDR3 was amplified by two-round multiplex PCR. First-round PCR, the initial amplification, used primers specific to each TRBV and TRBJ gene. One entry per CDR3 protein results from TCRdb running MiXCR on the multiplex PCR reads. The sample lists 25,000 to 35,000 distinct CDR3 sequences; 25% to 35% were seen once. The chain recombines TRBV30 with TRBJ2-7; no clear D gene. Sequenced here: PBMCs, sampled before or after stereotactic body radiation therapy (not recorded which). The sequence came from a donor aged 50 or older with non-small cell lung cancer. CDR3 bases: TGTGCCTTGGGCCACTCCTACGAGCAGTACTTC. Protein: CALGHSYEQYF.